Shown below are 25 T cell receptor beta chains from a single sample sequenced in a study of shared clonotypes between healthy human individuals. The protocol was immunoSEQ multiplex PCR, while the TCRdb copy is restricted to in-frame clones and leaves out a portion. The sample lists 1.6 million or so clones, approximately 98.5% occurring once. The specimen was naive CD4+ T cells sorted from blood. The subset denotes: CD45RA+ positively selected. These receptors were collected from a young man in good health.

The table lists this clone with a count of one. CDR3 protein: CASSVAGFGEAFF. CDR3 DNA: TGTGCCAGCAGCGTAGCGGGGTTCGGTGAAGCTTTCTTT. This chain connects TRBV9 to TRBJ1-1; D remains ambiguous. This CDR3 is built from 13 residues. Germline assignment: CDR1 SGDLS and CDR2 YYNGEE. The V end was cut by 0 bases, the J end by 7 bases, with 10 bases between. The complete variable domain, with remaining parts taken from reference TRBV9 and TRBJ1-1, reads DSGVTQTPKHLITATGQRVTLRCSPRSGDLSVYWYQQSLDQGLQFLIQYYNGEERAKGNILERFSAQQFPDLHSELNLSSLELGDSALYFCASSVAGFGEAFFGQGTRLTVV.

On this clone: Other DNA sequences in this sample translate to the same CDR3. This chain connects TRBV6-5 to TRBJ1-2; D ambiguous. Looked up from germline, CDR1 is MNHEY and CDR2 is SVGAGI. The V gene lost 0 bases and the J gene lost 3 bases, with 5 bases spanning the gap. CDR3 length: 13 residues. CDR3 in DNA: TGTGCCAGCAGTTACTCGATTGACTATGGCTACACCTTC. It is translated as CASSYSIDYGYTF.

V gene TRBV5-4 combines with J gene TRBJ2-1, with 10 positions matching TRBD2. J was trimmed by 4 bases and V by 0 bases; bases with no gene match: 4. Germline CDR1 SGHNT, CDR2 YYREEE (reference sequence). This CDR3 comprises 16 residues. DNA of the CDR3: TGTGCCAGCAGCTTGGGTGGGACTAGCGCATACAATGAGCAGTTCTTC. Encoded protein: CASSLGGTSAYNEQFF.

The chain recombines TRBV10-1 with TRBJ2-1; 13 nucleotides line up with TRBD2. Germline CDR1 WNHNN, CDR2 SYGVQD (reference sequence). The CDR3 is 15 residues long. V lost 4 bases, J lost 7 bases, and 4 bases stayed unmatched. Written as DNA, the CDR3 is TGCGCCAGCAGTGGGACTAGCGGGAGTGGGAATGAGCAGTTCTTC. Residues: CASSGTSGSGNEQFF.

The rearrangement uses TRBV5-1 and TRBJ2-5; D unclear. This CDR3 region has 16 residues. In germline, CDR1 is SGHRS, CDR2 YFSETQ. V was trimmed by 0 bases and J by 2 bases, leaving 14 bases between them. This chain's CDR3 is CASSLAGSLSQETQYF. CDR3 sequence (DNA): TGCGCCAGCAGCTTGGCAGGCTCCCTAAGTCAAGAGACCCAGTACTTC.

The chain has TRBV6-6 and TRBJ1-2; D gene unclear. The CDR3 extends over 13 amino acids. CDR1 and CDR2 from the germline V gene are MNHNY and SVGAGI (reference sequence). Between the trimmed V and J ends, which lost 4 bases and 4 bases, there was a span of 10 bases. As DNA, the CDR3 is TGTGCCAGCAGTTTTGAAGGATCCTATGGCTACACCTTC. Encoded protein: CASSFEGSYGYTF.

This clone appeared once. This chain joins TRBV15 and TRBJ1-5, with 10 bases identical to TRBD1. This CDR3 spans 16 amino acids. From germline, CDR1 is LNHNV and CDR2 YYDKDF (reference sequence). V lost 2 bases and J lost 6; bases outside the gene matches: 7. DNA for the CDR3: TGTGCCACCAGCAGAAAGGGACAGGGGTTACGTCAGCCCCAGCATTTT. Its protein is CATSRKGQGLRQPQHF.

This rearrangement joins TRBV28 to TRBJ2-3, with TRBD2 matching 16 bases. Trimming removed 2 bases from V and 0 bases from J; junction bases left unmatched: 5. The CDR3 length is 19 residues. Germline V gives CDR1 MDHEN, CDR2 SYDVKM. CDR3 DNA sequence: TGTGCCAGCAGTTTAAGGGGACTAGCGGGAGGGCCTAGCACAGATACGCAGTATTTT. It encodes CASSLRGLAGGPSTDTQYF.

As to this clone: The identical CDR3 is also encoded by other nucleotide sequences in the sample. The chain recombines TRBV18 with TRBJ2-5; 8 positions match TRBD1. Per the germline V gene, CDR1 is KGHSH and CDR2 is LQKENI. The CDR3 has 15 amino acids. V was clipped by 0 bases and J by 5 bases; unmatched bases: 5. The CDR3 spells CASSPPSTGGETQYF. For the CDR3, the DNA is TGTGCCAGCTCACCACCGTCAACAGGGGGGGAGACCCAGTACTTC.

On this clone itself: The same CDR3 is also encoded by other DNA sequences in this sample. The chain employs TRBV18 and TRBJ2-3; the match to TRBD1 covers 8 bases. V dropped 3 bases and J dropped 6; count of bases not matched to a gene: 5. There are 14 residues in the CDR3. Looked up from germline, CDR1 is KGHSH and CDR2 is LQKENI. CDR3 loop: CASSPGQGSDTQYF. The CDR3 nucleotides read TGTGCCAGCTCACCCGGACAGGGCTCGGATACGCAGTATTTT.

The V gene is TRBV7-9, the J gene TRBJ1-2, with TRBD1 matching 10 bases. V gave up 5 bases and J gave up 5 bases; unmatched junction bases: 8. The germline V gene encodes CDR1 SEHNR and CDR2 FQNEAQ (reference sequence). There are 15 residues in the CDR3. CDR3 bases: TGTGCCAGCAGCCCCGGGACAGGGGAGGGGTATGGCTACACCTTC. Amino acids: CASSPGTGEGYGYTF.

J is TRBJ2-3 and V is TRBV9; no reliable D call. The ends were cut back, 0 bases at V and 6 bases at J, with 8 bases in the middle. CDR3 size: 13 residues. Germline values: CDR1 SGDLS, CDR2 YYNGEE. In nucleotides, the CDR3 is TGTGCCAGCAGCGTAGTATTGGATGATACGCAGTATTTT. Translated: CASSVVLDDTQYF.

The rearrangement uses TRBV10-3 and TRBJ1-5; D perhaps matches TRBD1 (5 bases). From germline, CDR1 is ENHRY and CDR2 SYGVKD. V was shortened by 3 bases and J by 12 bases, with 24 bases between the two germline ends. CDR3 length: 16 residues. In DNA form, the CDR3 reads TGTGCCATCAGTGAATACCCGACAGAGACCGAATCCGGCCAGCATTTT. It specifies CAISEYPTETESGQHF.

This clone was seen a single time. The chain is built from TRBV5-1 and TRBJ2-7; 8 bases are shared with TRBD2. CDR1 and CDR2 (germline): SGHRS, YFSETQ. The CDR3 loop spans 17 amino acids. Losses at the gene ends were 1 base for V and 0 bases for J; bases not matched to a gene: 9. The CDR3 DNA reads TGCGCCAGCAGCTTGAGGGTGGGAGCGGGAGTCTCCTACGAGCAGTACTTC. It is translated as CASSLRVGAGVSYEQYF.

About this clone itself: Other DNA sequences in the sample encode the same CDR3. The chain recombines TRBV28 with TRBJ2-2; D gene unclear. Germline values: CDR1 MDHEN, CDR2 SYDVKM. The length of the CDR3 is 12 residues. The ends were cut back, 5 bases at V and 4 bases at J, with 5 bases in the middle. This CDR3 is CASSLVTGELFF. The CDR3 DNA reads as TGTGCCAGCAGTCTAGTCACCGGGGAGCTGTTTTTT.

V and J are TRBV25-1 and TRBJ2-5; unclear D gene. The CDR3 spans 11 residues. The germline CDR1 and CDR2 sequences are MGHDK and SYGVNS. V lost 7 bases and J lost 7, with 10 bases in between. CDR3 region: CASTGPGTQYF. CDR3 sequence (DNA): TGTGCCAGCACCGGGCCCGGGACCCAGTACTTC.

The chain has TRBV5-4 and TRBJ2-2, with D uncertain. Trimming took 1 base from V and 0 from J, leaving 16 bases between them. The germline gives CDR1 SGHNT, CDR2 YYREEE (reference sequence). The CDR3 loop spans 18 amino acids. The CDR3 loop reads CASSLKLLRNSNTGELFF. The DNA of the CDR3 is TGTGCCAGCAGCTTGAAGTTATTGAGGAATTCGAACACCGGGGAGCTGTTTTTT.

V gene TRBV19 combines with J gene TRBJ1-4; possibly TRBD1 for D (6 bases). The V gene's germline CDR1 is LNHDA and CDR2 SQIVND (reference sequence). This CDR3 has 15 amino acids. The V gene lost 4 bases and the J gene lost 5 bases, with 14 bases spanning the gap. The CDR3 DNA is TGTGCCAGTAGTACCCAACAGGGCGGAAATGAAAAACTGTTTTTT. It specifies CASSTQQGGNEKLFF. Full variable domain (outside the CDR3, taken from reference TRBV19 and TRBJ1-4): DGGITQSPKYLFRKEGQNVTLSCEQNLNHDAMYWYRQDPGQGLRLIYYSQIVNDFQKGDIAEGYSVSREKKESFPLTVTSAQKNPTAFYLCASSTQQGGNEKLFFGSGTQLSVL.

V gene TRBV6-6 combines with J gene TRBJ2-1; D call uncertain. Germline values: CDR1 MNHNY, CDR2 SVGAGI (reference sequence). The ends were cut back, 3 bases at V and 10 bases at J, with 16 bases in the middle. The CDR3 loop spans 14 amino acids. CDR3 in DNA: TGTGCCAGCAGTTATGGGCAGGTGGGAACGGAGCAGTTCTTC. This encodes CASSYGQVGTEQFF.

The CDR3 reads CASSLDMASYEQYF. In nucleotides, the CDR3 is TGTGCCAGCAGCTTAGACATGGCCAGTTACGAGCAGTACTTC. The chain employs TRBV7-2 and TRBJ2-7; D not resolved. The germline V gene encodes CDR1 SGHTA and CDR2 FQGNSA. The CDR3 length is 14 residues. Trimming shortened V by 1 base and J by 4 bases, and 11 bases separated the two germline ends.

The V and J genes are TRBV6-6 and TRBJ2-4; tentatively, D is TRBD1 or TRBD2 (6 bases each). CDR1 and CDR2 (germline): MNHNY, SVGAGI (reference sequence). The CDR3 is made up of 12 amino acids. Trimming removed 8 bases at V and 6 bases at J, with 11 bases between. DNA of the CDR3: TGTGCCAGCCGGGGGCGATCAAACATTCAGTACTTC. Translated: CASRGRSNIQYF.

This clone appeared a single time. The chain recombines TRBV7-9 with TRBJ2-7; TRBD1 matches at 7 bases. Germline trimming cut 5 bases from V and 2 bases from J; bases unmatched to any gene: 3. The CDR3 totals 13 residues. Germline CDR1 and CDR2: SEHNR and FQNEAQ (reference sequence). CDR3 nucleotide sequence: TGTGCCAGCAGCCACAGGGGAGCCTACGAGCAGTACTTC. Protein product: CASSHRGAYEQYF.

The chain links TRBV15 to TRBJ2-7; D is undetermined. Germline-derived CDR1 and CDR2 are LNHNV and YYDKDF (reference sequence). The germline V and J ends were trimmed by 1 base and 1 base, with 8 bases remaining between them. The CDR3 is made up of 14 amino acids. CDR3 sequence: CATSRVDWSYEQYF. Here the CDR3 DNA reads TGTGCCACCAGCAGAGTTGACTGGTCCTACGAGCAGTACTTC.

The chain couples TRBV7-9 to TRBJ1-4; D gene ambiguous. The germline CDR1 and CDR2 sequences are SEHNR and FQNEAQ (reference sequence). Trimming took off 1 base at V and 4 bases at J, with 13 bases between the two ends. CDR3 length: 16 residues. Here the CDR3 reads CASSLGIWQYNEKLFF. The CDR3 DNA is TGTGCCAGCAGCTTAGGCATCTGGCAGTATAATGAAAAACTGTTTTTT.

The chain's CDR3 is CASSQLAGLGPSGELFF. DNA for the CDR3: TGCGCCAGCAGCCAGCTGGCCGGACTAGGACCCTCCGGGGAGCTGTTTTTT. The rearrangement joins TRBV4-3 to TRBJ2-2, with 7 bases that match TRBD2. Per germline, CDR1 LGHNA and CDR2 YSLEER. Trimming cost V 3 bases and J 6 bases; bases outside gene matches: 13. The CDR3 extends over 17 amino acids.